The clone carrying this TCR beta chain is a singleton in its sample. This entry belongs to a study of blood T cell repertoires in COVID-19. About the study: The United States, Italy and Spain were the sources of the acute and convalescent COVID-19 samples. Sample material is recorded as cDNA or gDNA derived from T cells, B-cell-depleted T cells, or PBMCs.

Per the study methods: The authors estimated nucleated cell counts from reference gene primer amplification. Measured with immunoSEQ multiplex PCR; TCRdb has only the in-frame clones, and not every one. V, J and clone size were drawn from that table, and D and trimming were deduced from the DNA. The data contain roughly 120,000 clones, about nine tenths of them singletons. CDR3 size: 11 residues. CDR1 and CDR2 (germline): LGHDT, YNNKEL (reference sequence). Deletions cut 5 bases from V and 4 bases from J, with 6 bases between. Input material: peripheral blood. The receptor was derived from a woman aged 70-85 years with acute or convalescent COVID-19. The rearrangement links TRBV3-1 (or the pseudogene TRBV3-2) to TRBJ2-7; maybe TRBD1 (6 bases). CDR3 in amino acids: CASSGQYEQYF. The CDR3 nucleotides are TGTGCCAGCAGCGGACAGTACGAGCAGTACTTC.